This entry lists 28 T cell receptor beta chains sequenced from one sample in a study of T-cell memory formation after mild COVID-19. TCRdb called the 5' RACE reads again in MiXCR, with one record for every CDR3 protein. The data show about 350,000 distinct CDR3 sequences, roughly 13% seen once. Sequenced material: PBMCs or a T cell subset sorted from them (not recorded which). The source is a man aged 18 to 29 who had mild COVID-19 (a few samples of this study predate the infection). Cell type and time point are not known.

This clonotype was observed at least ten times. V gene TRBV7-9 combines with J gene TRBJ2-4, with TRBD1 identical over 8 bases. Trimming cost V 7 bases and J 9 bases; bases outside gene matches: 14. The CDR3 runs 15 residues. Germline-derived CDR1 and CDR2 are SEHNR and FQNEAQ (reference sequence). The DNA for the CDR3 is TGTGCCAGCACCCGTAAACAGGGGGGAATGGGCATTCAGTACTTC. Translating it yields CASTRKQGGMGIQYF. Drawing the rest from reference TRBV7-9 and TRBJ2-4, the complete variable domain is DTGVSQNPRHKITKRGQNVTFRCDPISEHNRLYWYRQTLGQGPEFLTYFQNEAQLEKSRLLSDRFSAERPKGSFSTLEIQRTEQGDSAMYLCASTRKQGGMGIQYFGAGTRLSVL.

Written as DNA, the CDR3 is TGTGCCAGCTCACCCTCCGGGACGGGAAGGAACACTGAAGCTTTCTTT. Translated: CASSPSGTGRNTEAFF. V usage is TRBV18 and J usage is TRBJ1-1; TRBD1 is a possible D gene (5 bases). In germline, CDR1 is KGHSH, CDR2 LQKENI. With 3 bases removed from V and 1 base from J, the gap between germline ends came to 15 bases. This CDR3 has 16 amino acids.

This clonotype was picked up many times. The chain is built from TRBV4-1 and TRBJ2-7; D assignment may be TRBD1 or TRBD2 (5 bases each). Trimming stripped 6 bases from V and 2 bases from J, with 26 bases between. Germline V gene sequence: CDR1 MGHRA, CDR2 YSYEKL. The CDR3 consists of 18 residues. The DNA of the CDR3 is TGCGCCAGCAGTCTACACTTTCGAGCAGGGAGAGTAACCTACGAGCAGTACGTC. Translated: CASSLHFRAGRVTYEQYV.

This clonotype was detected a few times. V gene TRBV15 combines with J gene TRBJ1-1; 7 positions match TRBD1. Germline V CDR1 and CDR2: LNHNV, YYDKDF (reference sequence). This CDR3 comprises 17 residues. V gave up 1 base and J gave up 6 bases; unmatched junction bases: 14. The CDR3 coding sequence is TGTGCCACCAGCAGAGGAAGATCGGAGGGGGCATCAGCTGAAGCTTTCTTT. Translating it yields CATSRGRSEGASAEAFF.

The rearrangement joins TRBV7-2 to TRBJ2-5; D call uncertain. Germline lookup yields CDR1 SGHTA and CDR2 FQGNSA. V was clipped by 5 bases and J by 2 bases, with 15 bases between them. The CDR3 sequence is 15 residues long. The CDR3 coding sequence is TGTGCCAGCAGCCCCTGGCGCGCACAGCAAGAGACCCAGTACTTC. It translates to CASSPWRAQQETQYF. The variable domain in full, completed from reference TRBV7-2 and TRBJ2-5, reads GAGVSQSPSNKVTEKGKDVELRCDPISGHTALYWYRQSLGQGLEFLIYFQGNSAPDKSGLPSDRFSAERTGGSVSTLTIQRTQQEDSAVYLCASSPWRAQQETQYFGPGTRLLVL.

This clonotype was seen more than once but under ten times. The rearrangement joins TRBV6-5 to TRBJ2-1; 10 bases agree with TRBD2. Germline V gene data show CDR1 as MNHEY and CDR2 as SVGAGI. CDR3 length equals 11 residues. The V and J ends lost 10 bases and 8 bases, in that order; junction bases with no gene match: 2. The CDR3 loop reads CATSGGDEQFF. The CDR3, as DNA: TGTGCCACGAGCGGGGGGGATGAGCAGTTCTTC.

This sequence joins TRBV6-4 and TRBJ1-2; the D is unclear. This CDR3 comprises 13 residues. Trimming left V 2 bases short and J 4 bases short, with 8 bases between. Germline V CDR1 and CDR2: MRHNA, SNTAGT. For the CDR3, the DNA is TGTGCCAGCAGTGACGTTGGGAGCTATGGCTACACCTTC. Protein product: CASSDVGSYGYTF.

This clonotype was counted between two and nine times. The chain employs TRBV7-2 and TRBJ2-5; 8 nucleotides align to TRBD1. This CDR3 is 14 amino acids long. Unmatched junction bases numbered 8, after V lost 6 bases and J lost 5 bases. CDR1 and CDR2 (germline): SGHTA, FQGNSA. The CDR3, as DNA: TGTGCCAGCAGTCAAGGACAGGGACGGGAGACCCAGTACTTC. Protein sequence: CASSQGQGRETQYF.

The J gene is TRBJ2-1, the V gene TRBV20-1, with TRBD2 matching 13 bases. The germline CDR1 and CDR2 sequences are DFQATT and SNEGSKA (reference sequence). V shed 6 bases, J shed 7 bases, and the junction held 6 bases outside the gene matches. The CDR3 is 14 residues long. In nucleotides, the CDR3 is TGCAGTGCAGACACTAGCGGGGGGGCTAATGAGCAGTTCTTC. Translated, it gives CSADTSGGANEQFF.

This clonotype was seen a handful of times. The J gene is TRBJ2-1, the V gene TRBV24-1; tentative D call: TRBD2 (5 bases). Germline V gives CDR1 KGHDR, CDR2 SFDVKD. V was shortened by 5 bases and J by 6 bases, with 13 bases between the two germline ends. This CDR3 region has 14 residues. CDR3 coding DNA: TGTGCCACCAGTGTCGCCCGGGCGGGCAATGAGCAGTTCTTC. Translating it yields CATSVARAGNEQFF.

CDR3 loop: CASSRRNRGGETQYF. CDR3 nucleotides: TGCGCCAGCAGCCGAAGAAACAGGGGAGGAGAGACCCAGTACTTC. The chain employs TRBV5-1 and TRBJ2-5, with a weak D call TRBD1 (7 bases). Per the germline V gene, CDR1 is SGHRS and CDR2 is YFSETQ. The CDR3 is 15 residues long. Trimming took 4 bases from V and 4 from J, leaving 17 bases between them. Full variable domain (missing parts from reference TRBV5-1 and TRBJ2-5): KAGVTQTPRYLIKTRGQQVTLSCSPISGHRSVSWYQQTPGQGLQFLFEYFSETQRNKGNFPGRFSGRQFSNSRSEMNVSTLELGDSALYLCASSRRNRGGETQYFGPGTRLLVL.

The rearrangement uses TRBV5-1 and TRBJ2-5; possible D gene TRBD2, 6 bases. The CDR3 has 15 residues. V lost 0 bases and J lost 3, with 12 bases in between. The germline gives CDR1 SGHRS, CDR2 YFSETQ. The chain's CDR3 is CASSLEVGGEETQYF. CDR3 bases: TGCGCCAGCAGCTTGGAGGTCGGAGGGGAAGAGACCCAGTACTTC.

The table lists this clonotype with many counts. V gene TRBV12-3 or TRBV12-4 combines with J gene TRBJ2-7, with 15 bases that match TRBD2. The CDR3 extends over 20 amino acids. V shed 6 bases and J 2 bases; nucleotides not matched to a gene: 17. CDR3 region: CASSRHPPGLAGGFPYEQYF. In nucleotides, the CDR3 is TGTGCCAGCAGCAGACACCCTCCGGGACTAGCGGGGGGCTTCCCCTACGAGCAGTACTTC.

This clonotype appeared many times. J is TRBJ2-5 and V is TRBV11-1, with D possibly matching TRBD2 (6 bases). V gave up 6 bases and J gave up 1 base, with 15 bases separating them. The CDR3 consists of 15 residues. Germline CDR1 is SGHAT and CDR2 is FQDESV (reference sequence). Written as DNA, the CDR3 is TGTGCCAGCAGGCCGGAGGGAAGGGGCCAAGAGACCCAGTACTTC. Protein product: CASRPEGRGQETQYF.

The rearrangement uses TRBV5-4 and TRBJ2-5; a weak D match, TRBD2 (6 bases). Germline V gene sequence: CDR1 SGHNT, CDR2 YYREEE (reference sequence). The CDR3 loop spans 14 amino acids. With 4 bases removed from V and 3 bases from J, the gap between germline ends came to 13 bases. CDR3 nucleotides: TGTGCCAGCAGCCTAAAACGCGGGGAAGAGACCCAGTACTTC. The encoded protein is CASSLKRGEETQYF.

The chain combines TRBV6-5 with TRBJ2-3; weak D call: TRBD2 (5 bases). The germline V and J ends were trimmed by 9 bases and 6 bases, with 16 bases remaining between them. Germline CDR1 is MNHEY and CDR2 is SVGAGI. CDR3 length equals 13 residues. This CDR3 is CARNPAGIDTQYF. CDR3 coding DNA: TGTGCCAGAAACCCGGCGGGTATTGATACGCAGTATTTT.

CDR3 amino acids: CASSQDWNQPQHF. CDR3 bases: TGTGCCAGCAGCCAAGATTGGAATCAGCCCCAGCATTTT. The chain employs TRBV4-2 and TRBJ1-5; the D is unclear. CDR3 length equals 13 residues. Germline V gene lookup returns CDR1 LGHNA and CDR2 YNFKEQ. V was pared by 0 bases and J by 4 bases, with 4 bases between.

The rearrangement uses TRBV7-2 and TRBJ2-2, with D perhaps matching TRBD1 (6 bases). The V gene's germline CDR1 is SGHTA and CDR2 FQGNSA. V was pared by 1 base and J by 1 base, with 7 bases between. CDR3 size: 15 residues. CDR3 DNA: TGTGCCAGCAGCTTAGTACAGGGGAACACCGGGGAGCTGTTTTTT. It is translated as CASSLVQGNTGELFF.

This clonotype was seen repeatedly, ten times or more. The chain employs TRBV19 and TRBJ1-1, with 7 bases identical to TRBD1. The CDR3 is made up of 14 amino acids. The J segment lost 2 bases and the V segment lost 9 bases, leaving 9 bases of the junction unmatched. Germline V CDR1 and CDR2: LNHDA, SQIVND (reference sequence). Here the CDR3 reads CASSRRTGNTEAFF. The CDR3 region has the DNA TGTGCCAGCAGCCGGCGGACAGGAAACACTGAAGCTTTCTTT.

This clonotype was counted at least ten times. The chain joins TRBV11-2 to TRBJ2-1; weak D call: TRBD2 (5 bases). The CDR3 length is 14 residues. V lost 5 bases, J lost 10 bases, and 18 bases lay in between. Germline-derived CDR1 and CDR2 are SGHAT and FQNNGV. CDR3 sequence: CASSPVGETGEQFF. In DNA, the CDR3 is TGTGCCAGCAGCCCGGTTGGGGAGACGGGCGAGCAGTTCTTC. Complete variable domain (other parts from reference TRBV11-2 and TRBJ2-1): EAGVAQSPRYKIIEKRQSVAFWCNPISGHATLYWYQQILGQGPKLLIQFQNNGVVDDSQLPKDRFSAERLKGVDSTLKIQPAKLEDSAVYLCASSPVGETGEQFFGPGTRLTVL.

This clonotype was picked up a small number of times. This chain uses TRBV20-1 with TRBJ2-7, with 13 bases matching TRBD2. Germline CDR1 and CDR2: DFQATT and SNEGSKA (reference sequence). The V gene end was trimmed by 3 bases and the J gene end by 2 bases; junction bases not matched to a gene: 4. This CDR3 contains 15 residues. The CDR3 nucleotides read TGCAGTGCTAGGACTAGCGGGGGGTACACCTACGAGCAGTACTTC. Amino acids: CSARTSGGYTYEQYF.

This clonotype was seen a few times. The chain combines TRBV7-8 with TRBJ2-5; TRBD2 matches at 8 bases. Per the germline V gene, CDR1 is SGHVS and CDR2 is FQNEAQ. The CDR3 sequence is 15 residues long. V gave up 6 bases and J gave up 5 bases; unmatched junction bases: 11. Written as DNA, the CDR3 is TGTGCCAGCAGTCGGACCATCTCGGGGGGGGAGACCCAGTACTTC. Its translation is CASSRTISGGETQYF.

The chain recombines TRBV24-1 with TRBJ2-5; the match to TRBD2 covers 7 bases. The CDR3 length is 13 residues. Trimming cost V 4 bases and J 4 bases; bases outside gene matches: 2. Germline V gene data show CDR1 as KGHDR and CDR2 as SFDVKD. The CDR3 is CATSEGGLETQYF. The CDR3 DNA sequence: TGTGCCACCAGTGAGGGGGGGTTAGAGACCCAGTACTTC.

This clonotype appeared a few times. The chain carries TRBV29-1 and TRBJ2-3; D gene unclear. The V end was cut by 4 bases, the J end by 2 bases, with 4 bases between. Germline lookup yields CDR1 SQVTM and CDR2 ANQGSEA. The CDR3 length is 11 residues. Here the CDR3 reads CSVVLTDTQYF. The CDR3 DNA reads as TGCAGCGTTGTACTCACAGATACGCAGTATTTT.

This clonotype occurred a few times. CDR3 residues: CASSGGAPVGNEQFF. The CDR3 nucleotides read TGTGCCAGCAGTGGGGGGGCCCCAGTGGGGAATGAGCAGTTCTTC. The chain couples TRBV6-2 or TRBV6-3 to TRBJ2-1; weak D call: TRBD2 (7 bases). Looked up from germline, CDR1 is MNHEY and CDR2 is SVGEGT. This CDR3 spans 15 amino acids. Trimming took 5 bases from V and 7 from J, leaving 18 bases between them.

In regard to this clonotype: This may arise from a read error, as a much more abundant clone is one base away. The rearrangement uses TRBV6-5 and TRBJ2-3, with 13 bases fitting TRBD2. With V trimmed by 2 bases and J by 7 bases, 3 bases remained unmatched. Germline CDR1 and CDR2: MNHEY and SVGAGI. The CDR3 totals 15 residues. The CDR3 DNA reads TGTGCCAGCAGTTACACTAGCGGGGGGGCATATACGCAGTATTTT. Translation: CASSYTSGGAYTQYF.

This clonotype was detected ten times or more. The chain links TRBV5-1 to TRBJ2-3; no definite D call. In germline, CDR1 is SGHRS, CDR2 YFSETQ. V was clipped by 1 base and J by 0 bases, with 12 bases between them. The CDR3 totals 16 residues. CDR3 loop: CASSLPQWPSTDTQYF. The CDR3 DNA reads as TGCGCCAGCAGCTTGCCTCAGTGGCCTAGCACAGATACGCAGTATTTT.

In its sample, this clonotype was seen many times. This chain links TRBV7-9 with TRBJ1-2; 7 bases are shared with TRBD1. Germline V gives CDR1 SEHNR, CDR2 FQNEAQ (reference sequence). Trimming took 5 bases from V and 5 from J; bases not matched to a gene: 5. CDR3 length: 13 residues. The chain's CDR3 is CASSPGQRYGYTF. The CDR3 DNA sequence: TGTGCCAGCAGCCCGGGACAGAGATATGGCTACACCTTC.